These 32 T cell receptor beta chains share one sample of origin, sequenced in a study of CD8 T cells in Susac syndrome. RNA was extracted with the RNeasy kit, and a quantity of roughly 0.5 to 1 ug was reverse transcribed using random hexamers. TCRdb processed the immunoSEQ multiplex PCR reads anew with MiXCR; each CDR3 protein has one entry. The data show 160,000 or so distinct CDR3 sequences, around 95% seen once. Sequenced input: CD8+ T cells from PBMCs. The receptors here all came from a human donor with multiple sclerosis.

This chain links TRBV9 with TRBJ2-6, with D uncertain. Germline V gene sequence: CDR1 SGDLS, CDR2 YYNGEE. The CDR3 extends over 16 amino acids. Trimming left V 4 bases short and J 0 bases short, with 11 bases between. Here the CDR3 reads CASSHSGYSGANVLTF. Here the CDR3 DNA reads TGTGCCAGCAGCCACAGTGGATACTCTGGGGCCAACGTCCTGACTTTC.

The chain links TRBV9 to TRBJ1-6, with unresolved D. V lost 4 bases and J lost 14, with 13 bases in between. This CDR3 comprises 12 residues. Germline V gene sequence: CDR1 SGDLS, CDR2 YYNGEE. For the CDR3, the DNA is TGTGCCAGCAGCCTTCCGCGATCGTCCCTCCACTTT. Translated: CASSLPRSSLHF.

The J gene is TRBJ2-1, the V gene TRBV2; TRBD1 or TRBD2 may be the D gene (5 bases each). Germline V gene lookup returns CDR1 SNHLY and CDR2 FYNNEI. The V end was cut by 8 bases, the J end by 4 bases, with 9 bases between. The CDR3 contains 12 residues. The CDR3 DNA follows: TGTGCCAGCCCGGGACCATACAATGAGCAGTTCTTC. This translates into CASPGPYNEQFF.

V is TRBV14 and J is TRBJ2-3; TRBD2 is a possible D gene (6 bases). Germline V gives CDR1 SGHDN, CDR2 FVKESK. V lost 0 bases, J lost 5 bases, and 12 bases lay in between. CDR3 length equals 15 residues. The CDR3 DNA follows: TGTGCCAGCAGCCAAGATGCCGGGGGTGGAGATACGCAGTATTTT. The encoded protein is CASSQDAGGGDTQYF.

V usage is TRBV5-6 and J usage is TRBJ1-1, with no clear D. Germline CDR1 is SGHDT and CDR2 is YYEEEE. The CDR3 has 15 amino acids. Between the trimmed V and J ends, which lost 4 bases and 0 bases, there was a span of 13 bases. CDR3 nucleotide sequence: TGTGCCAGCAGCCCCGGAGGAGGGCTGAACACTGAAGCTTTCTTT. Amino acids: CASSPGGGLNTEAFF.

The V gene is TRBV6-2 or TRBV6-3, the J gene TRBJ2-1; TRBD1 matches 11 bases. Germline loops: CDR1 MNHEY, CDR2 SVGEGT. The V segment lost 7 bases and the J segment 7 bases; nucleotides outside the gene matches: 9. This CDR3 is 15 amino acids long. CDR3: CASILQDRGRNEQFF. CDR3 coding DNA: TGTGCCAGCATTCTCCAGGACAGGGGGCGAAATGAGCAGTTCTTC.

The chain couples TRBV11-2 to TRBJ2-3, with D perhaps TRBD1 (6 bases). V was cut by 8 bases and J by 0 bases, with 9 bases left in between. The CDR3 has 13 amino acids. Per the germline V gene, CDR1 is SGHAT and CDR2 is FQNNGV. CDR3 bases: TGTGCCAGCCGGACAGCTAGCACAGATACGCAGTATTTT. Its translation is CASRTASTDTQYF.

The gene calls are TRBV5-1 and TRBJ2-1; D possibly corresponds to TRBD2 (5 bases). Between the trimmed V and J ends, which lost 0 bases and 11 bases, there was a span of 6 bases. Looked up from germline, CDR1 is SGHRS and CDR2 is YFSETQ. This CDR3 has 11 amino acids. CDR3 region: CASSLGEKQFF. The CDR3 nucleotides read TGCGCCAGCAGCTTGGGGGAGAAGCAGTTCTTC.

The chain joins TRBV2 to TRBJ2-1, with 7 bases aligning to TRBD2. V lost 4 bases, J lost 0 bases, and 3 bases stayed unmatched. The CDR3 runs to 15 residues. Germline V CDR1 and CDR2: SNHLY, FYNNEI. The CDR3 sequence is CASSGRGISYNEQFF. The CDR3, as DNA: TGTGCCAGCAGTGGGCGGGGGATCTCCTACAATGAGCAGTTCTTC. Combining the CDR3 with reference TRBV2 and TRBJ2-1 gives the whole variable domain EPEVTQTPSHQVTQMGQEVILRCVPISNHLYFYWYRQILGQKVEFLVSFYNNEISEKSEIFDDQFSVERPDGSNFTLKIRSTKLEDSAMYFCASSGRGISYNEQFFGPGTRLTVL.

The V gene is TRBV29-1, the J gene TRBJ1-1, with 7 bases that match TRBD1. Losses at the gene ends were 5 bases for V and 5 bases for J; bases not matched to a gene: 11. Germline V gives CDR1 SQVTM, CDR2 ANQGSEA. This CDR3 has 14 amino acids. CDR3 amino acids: CSVREIDRVTEAFF. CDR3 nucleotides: TGCAGCGTTCGGGAAATAGACAGGGTGACTGAAGCTTTCTTT.

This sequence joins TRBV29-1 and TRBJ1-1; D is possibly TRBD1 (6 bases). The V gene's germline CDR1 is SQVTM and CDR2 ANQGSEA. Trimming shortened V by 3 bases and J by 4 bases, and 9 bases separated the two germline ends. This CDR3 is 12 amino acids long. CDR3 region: CSVEGAVTEAFF. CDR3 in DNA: TGCAGCGTTGAGGGGGCGGTCACTGAAGCTTTCTTT.

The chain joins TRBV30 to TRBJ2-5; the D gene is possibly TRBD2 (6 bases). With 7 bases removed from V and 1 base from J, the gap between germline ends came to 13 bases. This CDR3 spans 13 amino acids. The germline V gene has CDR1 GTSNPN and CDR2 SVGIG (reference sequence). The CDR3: CASSDGGQETQYF. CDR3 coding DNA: TGTGCCTCCTCCGACGGGGGCCAAGAGACCCAGTACTTC.

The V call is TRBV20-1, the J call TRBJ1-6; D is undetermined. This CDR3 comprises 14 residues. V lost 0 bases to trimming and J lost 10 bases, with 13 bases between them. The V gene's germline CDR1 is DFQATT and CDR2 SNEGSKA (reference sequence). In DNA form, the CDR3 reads TGCAGTGCTAGAGATCGAACGGGGAGGTCACCCCTCCACTTT. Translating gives CSARDRTGRSPLHF.

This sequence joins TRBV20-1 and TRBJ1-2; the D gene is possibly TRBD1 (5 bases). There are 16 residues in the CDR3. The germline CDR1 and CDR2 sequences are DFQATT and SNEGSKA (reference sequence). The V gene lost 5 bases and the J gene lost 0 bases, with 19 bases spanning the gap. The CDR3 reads CSAPSPSTDTNYGYTF. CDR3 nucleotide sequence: TGCAGTGCTCCTAGCCCTTCGACAGACACTAACTATGGCTACACCTTC.

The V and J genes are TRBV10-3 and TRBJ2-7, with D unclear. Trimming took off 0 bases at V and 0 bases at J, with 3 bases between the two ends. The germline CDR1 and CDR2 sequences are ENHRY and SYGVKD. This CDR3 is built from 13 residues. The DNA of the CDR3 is TGTGCCATCAGTGAGTCGGCCTCCTACGAGCAGTACTTC. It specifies CAISESASYEQYF.

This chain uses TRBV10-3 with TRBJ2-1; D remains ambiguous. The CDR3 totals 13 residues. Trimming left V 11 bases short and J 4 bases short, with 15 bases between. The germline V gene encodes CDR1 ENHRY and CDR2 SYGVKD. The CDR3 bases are TGTGCCTCCCTTGGTATAGGGTACAATGAGCAGTTCTTC. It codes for CASLGIGYNEQFF.

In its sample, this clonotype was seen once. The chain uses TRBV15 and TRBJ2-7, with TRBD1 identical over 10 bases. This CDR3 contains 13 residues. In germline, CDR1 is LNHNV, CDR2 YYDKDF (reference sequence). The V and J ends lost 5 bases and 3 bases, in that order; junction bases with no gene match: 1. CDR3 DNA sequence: TGTGCCACCAGCGGGGACAGGGGCTACGAGCAGTACTTC. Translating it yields CATSGDRGYEQYF. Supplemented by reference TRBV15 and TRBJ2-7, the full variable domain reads DAMVIQNPRYQVTQFGKPVTLSCSQTLNHNVMYWYQQKSSQAPKLLFHYYDKDFNNEADTPDNFQSRRPNTSFCFLDIRSPGLGDTAMYLCATSGDRGYEQYFGPGTRLTVT.

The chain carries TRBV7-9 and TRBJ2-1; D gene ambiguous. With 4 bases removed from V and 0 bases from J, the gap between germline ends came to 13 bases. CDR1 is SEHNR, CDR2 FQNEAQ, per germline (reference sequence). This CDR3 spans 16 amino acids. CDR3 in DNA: TGTGCCAGCAGCTCCGTCTTACAAAGCTCCTACAATGAGCAGTTCTTC. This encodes CASSSVLQSSYNEQFF. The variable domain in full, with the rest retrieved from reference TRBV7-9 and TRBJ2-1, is DTGVSQNPRHKITKRGQNVTFRCDPISEHNRLYWYRQTLGQGPEFLTYFQNEAQLEKSRLLSDRFSAERPKGSFSTLEIQRTEQGDSAMYLCASSSVLQSSYNEQFFGPGTRLTVL.

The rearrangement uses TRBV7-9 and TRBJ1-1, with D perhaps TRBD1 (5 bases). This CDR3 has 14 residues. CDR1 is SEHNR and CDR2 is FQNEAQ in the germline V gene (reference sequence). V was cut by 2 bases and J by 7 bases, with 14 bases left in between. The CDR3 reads CASSLQGRENEAFF. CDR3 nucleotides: TGTGCCAGCAGCTTACAGGGACGGGAGAATGAAGCTTTCTTT. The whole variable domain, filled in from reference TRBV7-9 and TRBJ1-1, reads DTGVSQNPRHKITKRGQNVTFRCDPISEHNRLYWYRQTLGQGPEFLTYFQNEAQLEKSRLLSDRFSAERPKGSFSTLEIQRTEQGDSAMYLCASSLQGRENEAFFGQGTRLTVV.

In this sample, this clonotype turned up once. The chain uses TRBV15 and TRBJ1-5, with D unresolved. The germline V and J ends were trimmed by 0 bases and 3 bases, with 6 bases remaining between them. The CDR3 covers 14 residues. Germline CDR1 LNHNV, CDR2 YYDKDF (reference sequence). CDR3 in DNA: TGTGCCACCAGCAGAGATCAGGCCAATCAGCCCCAGCATTTT. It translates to CATSRDQANQPQHF.

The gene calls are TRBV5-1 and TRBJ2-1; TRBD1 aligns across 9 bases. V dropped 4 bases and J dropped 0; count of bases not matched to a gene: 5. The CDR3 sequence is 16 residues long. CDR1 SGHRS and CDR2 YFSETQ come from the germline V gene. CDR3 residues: CASSTTTGGSYNEQFF. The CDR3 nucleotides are TGCGCCAGCAGCACCACGACAGGGGGCTCCTACAATGAGCAGTTCTTC.

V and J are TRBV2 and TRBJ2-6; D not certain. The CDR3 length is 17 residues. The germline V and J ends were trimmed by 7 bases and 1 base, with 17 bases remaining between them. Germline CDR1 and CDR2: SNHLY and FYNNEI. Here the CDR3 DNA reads TGTGCCAGCAATAGTATGGCAGCCGATTCTGGGGCCAACGTCCTGACTTTC. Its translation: CASNSMAADSGANVLTF. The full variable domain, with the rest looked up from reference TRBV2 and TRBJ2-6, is EPEVTQTPSHQVTQMGQEVILRCVPISNHLYFYWYRQILGQKVEFLVSFYNNEISEKSEIFDDQFSVERPDGSNFTLKIRSTKLEDSAMYFCASNSMAADSGANVLTFGAGSRLTVL.

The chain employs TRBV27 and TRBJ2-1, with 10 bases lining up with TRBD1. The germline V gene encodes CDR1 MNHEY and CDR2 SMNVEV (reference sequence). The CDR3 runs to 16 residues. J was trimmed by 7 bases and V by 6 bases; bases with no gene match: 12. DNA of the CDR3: TGTGCCAGCAGACCTCCAAAGGGACAGGGGAGGAATGAGCAGTTCTTC. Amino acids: CASRPPKGQGRNEQFF.

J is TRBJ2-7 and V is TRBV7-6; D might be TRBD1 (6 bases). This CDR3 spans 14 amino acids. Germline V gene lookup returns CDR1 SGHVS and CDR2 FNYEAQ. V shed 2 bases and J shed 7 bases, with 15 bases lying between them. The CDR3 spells CASSLLSRQEEQYF. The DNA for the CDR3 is TGTGCCAGCAGCTTATTGTCTCGACAGGAGGAGCAGTACTTC.

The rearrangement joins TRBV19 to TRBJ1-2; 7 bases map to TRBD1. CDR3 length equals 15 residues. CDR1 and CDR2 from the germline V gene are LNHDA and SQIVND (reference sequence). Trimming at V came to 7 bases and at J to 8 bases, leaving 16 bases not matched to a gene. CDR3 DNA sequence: TGTGCCAGTACCCCACCCTTCGACAGGGCGGTCGGCTACACCTTC. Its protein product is CASTPPFDRAVGYTF.

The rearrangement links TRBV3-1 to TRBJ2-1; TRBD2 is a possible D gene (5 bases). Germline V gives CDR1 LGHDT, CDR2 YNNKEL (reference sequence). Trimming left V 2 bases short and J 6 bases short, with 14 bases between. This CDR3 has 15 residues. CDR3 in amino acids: CASSQRLHSINEQFF. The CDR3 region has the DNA TGTGCCAGCAGCCAACGACTACACTCAATCAATGAGCAGTTCTTC.

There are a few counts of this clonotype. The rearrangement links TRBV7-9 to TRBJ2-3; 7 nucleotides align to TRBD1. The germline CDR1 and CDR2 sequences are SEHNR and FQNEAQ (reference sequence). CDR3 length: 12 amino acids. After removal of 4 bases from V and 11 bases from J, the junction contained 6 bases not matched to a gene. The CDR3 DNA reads TGTGCCAGCAGCTCCACCGGGACAGAGCAGTATTTT. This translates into CASSSTGTEQYF.

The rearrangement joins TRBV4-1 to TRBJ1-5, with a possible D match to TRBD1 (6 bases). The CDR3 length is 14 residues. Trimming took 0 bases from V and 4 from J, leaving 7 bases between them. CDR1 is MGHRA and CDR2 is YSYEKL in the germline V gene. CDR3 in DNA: TGCGCCAGCAGCCAAGAAGGGGGTAATCAGCCCCAGCATTTT. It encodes CASSQEGGNQPQHF.

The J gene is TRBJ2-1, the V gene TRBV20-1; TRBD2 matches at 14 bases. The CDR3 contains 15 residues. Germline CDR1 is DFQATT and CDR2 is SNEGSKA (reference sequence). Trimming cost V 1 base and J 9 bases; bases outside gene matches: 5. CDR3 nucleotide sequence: TGCAGTGCTAGAGCCCTAGGACTAGCGGGGGGTGAGCAGTTCTTC. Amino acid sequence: CSARALGLAGGEQFF.

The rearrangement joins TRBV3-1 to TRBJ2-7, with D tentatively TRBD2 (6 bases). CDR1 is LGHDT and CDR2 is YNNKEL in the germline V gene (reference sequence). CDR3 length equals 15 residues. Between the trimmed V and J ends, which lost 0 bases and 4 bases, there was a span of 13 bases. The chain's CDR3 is CASSQDWALAYEQYF. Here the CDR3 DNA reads TGTGCCAGCAGCCAAGATTGGGCACTAGCATACGAGCAGTACTTC.

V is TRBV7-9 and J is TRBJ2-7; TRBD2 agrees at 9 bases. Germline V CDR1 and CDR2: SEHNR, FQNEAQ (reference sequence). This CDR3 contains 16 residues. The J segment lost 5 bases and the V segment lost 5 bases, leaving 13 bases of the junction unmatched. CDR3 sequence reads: CASSPTPGTSSNEQYF. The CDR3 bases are TGTGCCAGCAGCCCAACCCCCGGGACTAGCTCTAACGAGCAGTACTTC.

The CDR3 nucleotides read TGTGCCAGCAGCTTGGAGCGGTCTCAGTTCTTC. Protein product: CASSLERSQFF. The chain is built from TRBV5-6 and TRBJ2-1; tentative D call: TRBD2 (5 bases). The V and J ends lost 0 bases and 13 bases respectively, with 8 bases between them. The CDR3 covers 11 residues. The germline V gene has CDR1 SGHDT and CDR2 YYEEEE.